The clone carrying this TCR beta chain has ten or more counts. Its target is unknown. Germline values: CDR1 LGHNA, CDR2 YSLEER. V was trimmed by 1 base and J by 5 bases, leaving 13 bases between them. The CDR3 contains 15 residues. Primed by a sample-barcoded 5' primer and a J-beta primer mix, a second PCR proceeded for about 6 to 11 cycles. TCRdb recomputed calls from the 5' RACE reads with MiXCR, one row per CDR3 protein. The sample holds approximately 960,000 distinct CDR3 sequences, 25% to 30% seen once. This sample was taken from a study of blood T cells in healthy people across ages. Study-level background: Every two T cells gave about one barcoded beta molecule via template switching. Study-level findings and limits: Age brought a roughly linear fall in TCR beta diversity measured per million T cells. Long-lived donors had more naive CD4+ cells and higher diversity than aged donors.

The same sample was also used in a study of T cells of mothers and their children. That report adds: Three healthy Caucasian mothers, along with their six children, were the donors.

The specimen was blood. This chain joins TRBV4-3 and TRBJ2-3; D is undetermined. The sequence came from a woman aged 40 to 50 in good health. Here the CDR3 reads CASSQGWVGGDTQYF. The CDR3 DNA follows: TGCGCCAGCAGCCAAGGGTGGGTAGGCGGAGATACGCAGTATTTT.